These 30 T cell receptor beta chains originate from one sample sequenced in a study of post-analysis software for immune sequencing data. The TCR beta cDNA libraries contained unique molecular identifiers. MiXCR, applied by TCRdb to the PCR reads, yields one record per CDR3 protein. The sample lists about 540,000 distinct CDR3 sequences; 30% to 40% were seen once. These receptors' targets are unknown. Study-level points and caveats: TRBV5-6, TRBV5-1 and TRBV20-1 were among roughly 5 TRBV segments more frequent in patients than controls.

Input material: blood. These receptors were collected from a girl aged 2-17 years with multiple sclerosis.

Many counts were recorded for this clonotype. V gene TRBV5-1 combines with J gene TRBJ2-1; D perhaps matches TRBD1 (6 bases). This CDR3 comprises 17 residues. Trimming stripped 1 base from V and 7 bases from J, with 21 bases between. Per the germline V gene, CDR1 is SGHRS and CDR2 is YFSETQ. This CDR3 is CASSLLPTGTFTNEQFF. The CDR3 bases are TGCGCCAGCAGCTTGCTCCCAACAGGGACCTTCACTAATGAGCAGTTCTTC.

With regard to this clonotype: The junction does not match germline at one end; this may be a read error. The rearrangement joins TRBV12-3 or TRBV12-4 to TRBJ2-7; no clear D. This CDR3 is 13 amino acids long. CDR3 sequence: CTSSTSGSYEQYF. DNA of the CDR3: TGTACCAGCAGCACTTCCGGCTCCTACGAGCAGTACTTC.

This clonotype has only a few counts. This chain connects TRBV12-3 or TRBV12-4 to TRBJ1-2; 7 nucleotides line up with TRBD1. With 5 bases clipped from V and 7 bases from J, the junction kept 16 bases outside the gene matches. CDR3 size: 16 residues. Here the CDR3 reads CASSPLVRGRVSGYTF. The CDR3 DNA reads as TGTGCCAGCAGTCCCCTAGTTAGGGGGCGCGTCAGTGGCTACACCTTC.

The chain combines TRBV15 with TRBJ1-4; possibly TRBD1 for D (5 bases). The V end lost 3 bases, the J end lost 2 bases, and 13 bases lay between the germline ends. CDR1 and CDR2 (germline): LNHNV, YYDKDF (reference sequence). CDR3 length: 16 amino acids. CDR3 sequence: CATSSPTVFTNEKLFF. The CDR3 region has the DNA TGTGCCACCAGCAGTCCGACAGTTTTTACTAATGAAAAACTGTTTTTT.

The chain uses TRBV6-6 and TRBJ2-4; 9 bases are shared with TRBD1. Judging by the DNA end, TRBJ2-7 fits better; the J call may be wrong. Per germline, CDR1 MNHNY and CDR2 SVGAGI (reference sequence). The CDR3 is 14 residues long. This CDR3 reads CASSYPDRGYEQYF. CDR3 DNA: TGTGCCAGCAGTTACCCGGACAGGGGCTACGAGCAGTACTTC.

This clonotype has a count of ten or more. The chain's CDR3 is CASSSHYEQYF. The DNA of the CDR3 is TGTGCCAGCAGCTCCCACTACGAGCAGTACTTC. The rearrangement links TRBV6-5 to TRBJ2-7; D remains unclear. V lost 6 bases to trimming and J lost 3 bases, with 6 bases between them. The CDR3 has 11 residues. Germline CDR1 is MNHEY and CDR2 is SVGAGI.

The chain is built from TRBV5-1 and TRBJ2-4; tentatively, D is TRBD2 (6 bases). Germline V lookup: CDR1 SGHRS, CDR2 YFSETQ. V was pared by 2 bases and J by 0 bases, with 18 bases between. This CDR3 contains 18 residues. The CDR3 sequence is CASSFGGPATLAKNIQYF. The CDR3 region has the DNA TGCGCCAGCAGCTTCGGGGGACCCGCCACCTTAGCCAAAAACATTCAGTACTTC.

This clonotype was detected a few times. V gene TRBV27 combines with J gene TRBJ1-1; TRBD1 might be the D (5 bases). The CDR3 covers 14 residues. The ends were cut back, 5 bases at V and 0 bases at J, with 10 bases in the middle. Germline V gives CDR1 MNHEY, CDR2 SMNVEV (reference sequence). DNA for the CDR3: TGTGCCAGCAGTCCCGGGGCTTTGAACACTGAAGCTTTCTTT. Amino acid sequence: CASSPGALNTEAFF.

This clonotype appeared a few times. This chain uses TRBV5-1 with TRBJ2-1; TRBD2 matches at 9 bases. Germline values: CDR1 SGHRS, CDR2 YFSETQ. With 4 bases clipped from V and 6 bases from J, the junction kept 5 bases outside the gene matches. The CDR3 length is 14 residues. The CDR3 sequence: CASSPGLAFNEQFF. As DNA, the CDR3 is TGCGCCAGCAGCCCTGGACTAGCGTTCAATGAGCAGTTCTTC.

V is TRBV6-2 or TRBV6-3 and J is TRBJ2-5; no clear D. The CDR3 sequence is 12 residues long. V was pared by 10 bases and J by 0 bases, with 9 bases between. CDR1 is MNHEY, CDR2 SVGEGT, per germline. CDR3 DNA: TGTGCCACCGCGGAGTACCAAGAGACCCAGTACTTC. It encodes CATAEYQETQYF.

This clonotype was detected a few times. The chain is built from TRBV20-1 and TRBJ2-5; 9 bases fit TRBD1. V lost 3 bases and J lost 5; bases outside the gene matches: 10. The CDR3 consists of 15 residues. Germline lookup yields CDR1 DFQATT and CDR2 SNEGSKA (reference sequence). The CDR3 sequence: CSARGPGQGWETQYF. CDR3 DNA: TGCAGTGCTAGGGGACCGGGACAGGGTTGGGAGACCCAGTACTTC.

This clonotype was detected a few times. This chain connects TRBV3-1 to TRBJ2-7, with 11 bases that match TRBD1. The V segment lost 4 bases and the J segment 5 bases; nucleotides outside the gene matches: 16. CDR1 and CDR2 from the germline V gene are LGHDT and YNNKEL (reference sequence). The CDR3 runs 18 residues. This CDR3 reads CASSRSFRTGGLHHEQYF. CDR3 coding DNA: TGTGCCAGCAGCCGAAGCTTCCGGACAGGGGGCCTTCACCACGAGCAGTACTTC.

The chain joins TRBV25-1 to TRBJ2-5; D ambiguous. Matching the DNA end better, TRBJ2-1 makes the J call doubtful. The CDR3 contains 13 residues. Per germline, CDR1 MGHDK and CDR2 SYGVNS. Here the CDR3 reads CASSDGVQETQFF. Written as DNA, the CDR3 is TGTGCCAGCAGTGACGGTGTCCAAGAGACCCAGTTCTTC.

Worth noting for this clonotype: The junction and the germline gene differ at one end; a read error may be behind it. The J gene is TRBJ2-5, the V gene TRBV7-7, with D perhaps TRBD1 (6 bases). Germline V gene sequence: CDR1 SSHAT, CDR2 FNYEAQ (reference sequence). The CDR3 contains 15 residues. The DNA of the CDR3 is TGTGCTAGCAGCTTAGTGGGCAGGGGATTGGAGACCCAGTACTTC. Protein: CASSLVGRGLETQYF. The variable domain in full, with the rest retrieved from reference TRBV7-7 and TRBJ2-5, is GAGVSQSPRYKVTKRGQDVTLRCDPISSHATLYWYQQALGQGPEFLTYFNYEAQPDKSGLPSDRFSAERPEGSISTLTIQRTEQRDSAMYRCASSLVGRGLETQYFGPGTRLLVL.

This clonotype showed up just a few times. The genes are TRBV20-1 and TRBJ2-7; no clear D. V lost 0 bases and J 3 bases, leaving 12 bases between the germline ends. The CDR3 is 14 residues long. Germline V CDR1 and CDR2: DFQATT, SNEGSKA (reference sequence). The CDR3 coding sequence is TGCAGTGCTAGAGATCTGAATAGACACTACGAGCAGTACTTC. Its translation: CSARDLNRHYEQYF.

V usage is TRBV10-3 and J usage is TRBJ1-5, with D tentatively TRBD1 (6 bases). Trimming shortened V by 2 bases and J by 3 bases, and 8 bases separated the two germline ends. From germline, CDR1 is ENHRY and CDR2 SYGVKD. This CDR3 region has 14 residues. CDR3 region: CAISEGGPNQPQHF. Here the CDR3 DNA reads TGTGCCATCAGTGAGGGGGGGCCCAATCAGCCCCAGCATTTT.

This chain uses TRBV10-2 with TRBJ2-7; 11 bases map to TRBD2. Trimming cost V 7 bases and J 5 bases; bases outside gene matches: 7. Germline values: CDR1 WSHSY, CDR2 SAAADI. The length of the CDR3 is 14 residues. This CDR3 reads CASKSTSGVDEQYF. CDR3 DNA sequence: TGCGCCAGCAAATCGACTAGCGGGGTTGACGAGCAGTACTTC.

The chain is built from TRBV7-6 and TRBJ2-5; D is tentatively TRBD1 or TRBD2 (6 bases each). The CDR3 runs to 15 residues. Trimming took 7 bases from V and 4 from J, leaving 19 bases between them. From germline, CDR1 is SGHVS and CDR2 FNYEAQ. The CDR3 sequence: CASNFGGGRGETQYF. The CDR3 DNA sequence: TGTGCCAGCAACTTCGGAGGGGGTAGGGGAGAGACCCAGTACTTC.

This clonotype occurred many times. This rearrangement joins TRBV29-1 to TRBJ1-2; D is unclear. CDR1 SQVTM and CDR2 ANQGSEA come from the germline V gene. V lost 7 bases and J 2 bases, leaving 17 bases between the germline ends. This CDR3 has 14 amino acids. The CDR3 sequence is CSELRQESNYGYTF. The CDR3 coding sequence is TGCAGCGAGCTACGCCAAGAGTCGAACTATGGCTACACCTTC.

The rearrangement links TRBV6-6 to TRBJ1-2, with a weak D call TRBD1 (6 bases). V lost 6 bases to trimming and J lost 2 bases, with 16 bases between them. Germline loops: CDR1 MNHNY, CDR2 SVGAGI (reference sequence). The CDR3 is 15 amino acids. CDR3 DNA: TGTGCCAGCAGCCCAAGCCCAACAGGGAACTATGGCTACACCTTC. Amino acid sequence: CASSPSPTGNYGYTF.

CDR3 in amino acids: CASRNNRAAYEQYF. CDR3 in DNA: TGTGCCAGCAGAAACAACCGGGCCGCCTACGAGCAGTACTTC. The rearrangement joins TRBV6-6 to TRBJ2-7; no clear D. The CDR3 runs to 14 residues. Deletions cut 6 bases from V and 2 bases from J, with 14 bases between. In germline, CDR1 is MNHNY, CDR2 SVGAGI (reference sequence).

The genes are TRBV5-6 and TRBJ2-7; TRBD1 aligns across 11 bases. V shed 3 bases, J shed 5 bases, and the junction held 7 bases outside the gene matches. The CDR3 contains 15 residues. Per the germline V gene, CDR1 is SGHDT and CDR2 is YYEEEE. The CDR3 DNA follows: TGTGCCAGCAGCTGGGGGACAGGGGGAATCGACGAGCAGTACTTC. It is translated as CASSWGTGGIDEQYF.

This clonotype has only a few counts. CDR3 sequence reads: CASSIRQGTNYGYTF. The DNA for the CDR3 is TGCGCCAGCAGCATTAGACAGGGGACAAACTATGGCTACACCTTC. The genes are TRBV5-1 and TRBJ1-2; TRBD1 matches at 8 bases. Looked up from germline, CDR1 is SGHRS and CDR2 is YFSETQ. V was pared by 4 bases and J by 2 bases, with 7 bases of the junction left unmatched. The CDR3 sequence is 15 residues long.

The chain combines TRBV12-3 or TRBV12-4 with TRBJ2-3; 8 bases agree with TRBD2. The CDR3 runs 16 residues. V lost 5 bases to trimming and J lost 5 bases; unmatched junction nucleotides: 12. The CDR3 nucleotides are TGTGCCAGCAGTACCAGGGCAAGACTAGCGATAGATACGCAGTATTTT. This codes for CASSTRARLAIDTQYF.

The chain joins TRBV28 to TRBJ2-5, with TRBD2 as a possible D gene (5 bases). Germline V gene sequence: CDR1 MDHEN, CDR2 SYDVKM. This CDR3 comprises 16 residues. The V end was cut by 3 bases, the J end by 2 bases, with 16 bases between. The CDR3 loop reads CASSFSFVGEQETQYF. Written as DNA, the CDR3 is TGTGCCAGCAGTTTTAGCTTTGTCGGGGAGCAAGAGACCCAGTACTTC.

The chain combines TRBV29-1 with TRBJ2-1; a possible D gene is TRBD1 (5 bases). This CDR3 is 13 amino acids long. Germline-derived CDR1 and CDR2 are SQVTM and ANQGSEA. V dropped 4 bases and J dropped 6 bases, with 13 bases sitting between them. DNA for the CDR3: TGCAGCGTTGGCAGGGATATCCTCAATGAGCAGTTCTTC. Protein sequence: CSVGRDILNEQFF.

The rearrangement uses TRBV12-3 or TRBV12-4 and TRBJ2-4; the D call may be TRBD1 or TRBD2 (5 bases each). The CDR3 length is 15 residues. V was cut by 4 bases and J by 2 bases, with 12 bases left in between. CDR3 nucleotide sequence: TGTGCCAGCAGTTCCAGAGGGGAGTCCAAAAACATTCAGTACTTC. Its protein is CASSSRGESKNIQYF.

Only a few counts were recorded for this clonotype. The V gene is TRBV4-1, the J gene TRBJ2-7; D might be TRBD2 (6 bases). Germline CDR1 is MGHRA and CDR2 is YSYEKL. This CDR3 comprises 15 residues. The V gene lost 3 bases and the J gene lost 2 bases, with 14 bases spanning the gap. The CDR3: CASSHWRGRAYEQYF. DNA for the CDR3: TGCGCCAGCAGCCATTGGAGGGGCAGAGCCTACGAGCAGTACTTC.

The chain is built from TRBV11-2 and TRBJ1-2; 10 bases are shared with TRBD1. The CDR3 is made up of 15 amino acids. The germline V gene has CDR1 SGHAT and CDR2 FQNNGV. With V trimmed by 3 bases and J by 6 bases, 7 bases remained unmatched. The CDR3 DNA is TGTGCCAGCAGCTTCCTGACAGGGGGCGAGGATGGCTACACCTTC. Protein: CASSFLTGGEDGYTF.

This clonotype was observed a handful of times. The chain employs TRBV4-2 and TRBJ1-4; D gene uncertain. CDR3 length equals 14 residues. The V gene's germline CDR1 is LGHNA and CDR2 YNFKEQ. V dropped 4 bases and J dropped 8 bases, with 14 bases sitting between them. CDR3 nucleotides: TGTGCCAGCAGCCCAAAAAGCCTGGAGGAAAAACTGTTTTTT. Translating it yields CASSPKSLEEKLFF.